This paragraph reports one T cell receptor beta chain. This specimen belongs to a study of T cells after yellow fever vaccination. Study-level information: SMART-Seq v4 Ultra Low Input prepared the low-cell-number fractions.

5'RACE template switching added a universal primer site and UMIs to TCR cDNA. A single record per CDR3 protein comes from TCRdb applying MiXCR to the 5' RACE reads. The table shows under 55,000 distinct CDR3 sequences, with 6.6% occurring only once. The receptor comes from a man aged 18 to 30 who received the YFV17D yellow fever vaccine. This specimen consisted of CD8+ T cells not binding an NS4B(214-222) dextramer, sorted from PBMCs, obtained approximately 40 days after the first yellow fever vaccination.

The CDR3 bases are TGTGCCACCAGTGGGAGGGACAGGGAGATCGGGGAGCTGTTTTTT. Protein product: CATSGRDREIGELFF. The V gene is TRBV24-1, the J gene TRBJ2-2; the match to TRBD1 covers 9 bases. V was pared by 5 bases and J by 7 bases, with 7 bases of the junction left unmatched. The CDR3 is made up of 15 amino acids. CDR1 and CDR2 from the germline V gene are KGHDR and SFDVKD.